This T cell receptor beta chain comes out of a study of low-dose radiotherapy and immunotherapy resistance in tumors. Time point noted: before trial treatment. Over around 19 PCR cycles, TCRs were amplified from a constant-region primer and V-primer adapter. MiXCR was run by TCRdb on the reads, yielding one entry per CDR3 protein. The sample consists of tens of thousands of distinct CDR3 sequences, about 10% of them appearing once. This clonotype was observed many times. The sequenced sample was PBMCs, obtained before treatment. This receptor was taken from a female donor with ovarian cancer.

The CDR3 sequence is CASSGTQETQYF. CDR3 nucleotide sequence: TGTGCCAGCAGTGGCACGCAAGAGACCCAGTACTTC. The rearrangement joins TRBV25-1 to TRBJ2-5; D gene ambiguous. The CDR3 length is 12 residues. Germline values: CDR1 MGHDK, CDR2 SYGVNS. Trimming removed 4 bases at V and 2 bases at J, with 5 bases between.